Listed below are T cell receptor beta chains from one sample, sequenced in a study of blood T cell repertoires in COVID-19. Only in-frame clones appear in the TCRdb table, and some are missing; sequencing was by immunoSEQ multiplex PCR. This table has 100,000 to 150,000 clones, about 80% appearing once. Sequenced sample: peripheral blood. The receptor source for this set is a woman aged 45-59 years with acute or convalescent COVID-19. Both conserved end residues are part of each CDR3. A D gene is named only where the DNA matches it firmly. Size values are once, few and many counts, or a class for expanded clones, and some rows have none.

d_call	clone_size	v_call	j_call	cdr3_length	cdr3_nt	cdr3_aa
TRBD2	.	TRBV4-1	TRBJ2-1	16	TGCGCCAGCAGCCAAATAGCGGGGGTGATATACAATGAGCAGTTCTTC	CASSQIAGVIYNEQFF
TRBD1	.	TRBV10-3	TRBJ1-4	16	TGTGCCATCAGGGGGGAAGGACAGGGCGAAATTGGAAAACTGTTTTTT	CAIRGEGQGEIGKLFF
.	.	TRBV5-1	TRBJ1-2	14	TGCGCCAGCAGCTTGGAGTCCTCGGCGGCTGGCTACACCTTC	CASSLESSAAGYTF
TRBD1	.	TRBV6-5	TRBJ2-3	12	TGTGCCAGCAAAGGACAGGCAGATACGCAGTATTTT	CASKGQADTQYF
.	.	TRBV19	TRBJ1-1	14	TGTGCCAGTAGGGATCTAGGGGCAGGGACTGAAGCTTTCTTT	CASRDLGAGTEAFF
.	.	TRBV19	TRBJ1-2	14	TGTGCCAGTAGTATCAAGGCAGGGGACTATGGCTACACCTTC	CASSIKAGDYGYTF
.	.	TRBV4-1	TRBJ1-5	14	TGCGCCAGCAGCCAGGGACACCAAAGTCAGCCCCAGCATTTT	CASSQGHQSQPQHF
TRBD1	.	TRBV2	TRBJ1-1	13	TGTGCCAGCAAACAGGGGGAGAACACTGAGGCTTTCTTT	CASKQGENTEAFF
.	.	TRBV5-5	TRBJ1-1	12	TGTGCCAGCAGCTTGCAGGGTTTTGTCGCTTTCTTT	CASSLQGFVAFF
.	once	TRBV11-2	TRBJ2-3	17	TGTGCCAGCAGCTCGGGGGCCGGGGGGACTAGCACAGATACGCAGTATTTT	CASSSGAGGTSTDTQYF
.	.	TRBV3-1/TRBV3-2	TRBJ1-2	18	TGTGCCAGCAGCCAAGATCGCGCAGGGTCACCCCTGGACTATGGCTACACCTTC	CASSQDRAGSPLDYGYTF
TRBD1	.	TRBV28	TRBJ1-4	15	TGTGCCAGCAGTTTGGGTAGACAGGGTGACGAAAAACTGTTTTTT	CASSLGRQGDEKLFF
.	.	TRBV6-1	TRBJ1-5	15	TGTGCCAGCAGTGAGGCCCCCGGGAGCAATCAGCCCCAGCATTTT	CASSEAPGSNQPQHF
.	once	TRBV10-2	TRBJ2-7	13	TGCGCCAGCAGAAGGACAGAAACCTACGAGCAGTACTTC	CASRRTETYEQYF
.	.	TRBV5-6	TRBJ1-2	15	TGTGCCAGCAGCTCGGAGGAGAGACCCCTACATGGCTACACCTTC	CASSSEERPLHGYTF
.	.	TRBV19	TRBJ1-1	15	TGTGCCAGTAGTAAATCGGGACACATGGAAACTGAAGCTTTCTTT	CASSKSGHMETEAFF
TRBD1	once	TRBV18	TRBJ1-3	13	TGTGCCAGCCAGGAGACAGGGGGAAACACCATATATTTT	CASQETGGNTIYF
.	.	TRBV7-9	TRBJ2-3	14	TGTGCCAGCAGCTTAGCGGCTAGCACAGATACGCAGTATTTT	CASSLAASTDTQYF
.	.	TRBV7-8	TRBJ2-1	15	TGTGCCAGCAGCATAAGCGGGTCTCCCTACAATGAGCAGTTCTTC	CASSISGSPYNEQFF
.	.	TRBV30	TRBJ1-5	14	TGTGCCTGGAGTCTACTTTTGGTCAATCAGCCCCAGCATTTT	CAWSLLLVNQPQHF
TRBD1	.	TRBV19	TRBJ1-5	17	TGTGCCAGTAGTATAGTTGTGGGACAGAGTGGCAATCAGCCCCAGCATTTT	CASSIVVGQSGNQPQHF
TRBD2	.	TRBV29-1	TRBJ2-3	13	TGCAGCGTTGAGCGGGGGGGATCAGATACGCAGTATTTT	CSVERGGSDTQYF
.	.	TRBV7-9	TRBJ1-1	11	TGTGCCAGCAGCAGTCGAGTAGAAGCTTTCTTT	CASSSRVEAFF
TRBD2	.	TRBV5-3	TRBJ2-7	18	TGTGCCAGAAGCTCCGGGACTAGCGGAACGATGACGGGCTACGAGCAGTACTTC	CARSSGTSGTMTGYEQYF
.	.	TRBV28	TRBJ2-3	14	TGTGCCAGCAGCTTAGGGGCACCGGTGGATACGCAGTATTTT	CASSLGAPVDTQYF
.	few	TRBV10-3	TRBJ1-2	13	TGTGCCTTCACCCGGGGGAGGGACTATGGCTACACCTTC	CAFTRGRDYGYTF
.	.	TRBV7-6	TRBJ2-7	14	TGTGCCAGCAGATTGGGCAGGCTCTCCTACGAGCAGTACTTC	CASRLGRLSYEQYF
.	.	TRBV5-6	TRBJ1-1	12	TGTGCCAGCAGATTCATGAACACTGAAGCTTTCTTT	CASRFMNTEAFF
.	few	TRBV2	TRBJ2-7	12	TGTGCCAGCTCCGTCGTATTGTCCGAGCAGTACTTC	CASSVVLSEQYF
.	once	TRBV18	TRBJ2-1	16	TGTGCCAGCTCACAAAACCTCGACAGGTCGTACAATGAGCAGTTCTTC	CASSQNLDRSYNEQFF
TRBD1	.	TRBV27	TRBJ1-2	15	TGTGCCAGCAGTTTTTCGGACAGGTCGCCCGGGGGCTACACCTTC	CASSFSDRSPGGYTF
.	once	TRBV7-9	TRBJ2-7	12	TGTGCCAGCAGCACTGGGACTTACGAGCAGTACTTC	CASSTGTYEQYF
TRBD2	.	TRBV6-5	TRBJ2-2	15	TGTGCCAGCAGGATACTAGCGGGGGTGGCCGGGGAGCTGTTTTTT	CASRILAGVAGELFF
.	.	TRBV27	TRBJ1-2	13	TGTGCCAGCAGTTTAGGCCAGGGCTATGGCTACACCTTC	CASSLGQGYGYTF
.	.	TRBV11-3	TRBJ2-5	16	TGTGCCAGCAGCTTAGGGCAGGGTCCTCTCCAAGAGACCCAGTACTTC	CASSLGQGPLQETQYF
TRBD1	.	TRBV6-6	TRBJ1-2	12	TGTGCCAGCAGACAGGGGAACTATGGCTACACCTTC	CASRQGNYGYTF
.	.	TRBV15	TRBJ1-5	14	TGTGCCACCAGCACCACCCGGGGGGGTCAGCCCCAGCATTTT	CATSTTRGGQPQHF
.	few	TRBV3-1/TRBV3-2	TRBJ1-3	13	TGTGCCAGCAGCCAAGGACAGGGAAACACCATATATTTT	CASSQGQGNTIYF
TRBD1	.	TRBV2	TRBJ2-2	14	TGTGCCAGCAAGGGGTCAGGGGGTACCGGGGAGCTGTTTTTT	CASKGSGGTGELFF
.	.	TRBV2	TRBJ2-7	13	TGTGCCAGCAGTGTCAGCGAGGGCTACGAGCAGTACTTC	CASSVSEGYEQYF
.	.	TRBV14	TRBJ2-2	15	TGTGCCAGCAGCCAAAGCGGACTGGGCTCCGGGGAGCTGTTTTTT	CASSQSGLGSGELFF
TRBD1	.	TRBV7-8	TRBJ1-5	15	TGTGCCAGCAGCTTAAGGACAGGGGTATATCAGCCCCAGCATTTT	CASSLRTGVYQPQHF
.	few	TRBV30	TRBJ2-7	15	TGTGCCTGGAGTGTAATCCAGGGGAGCTCCTACGAGCAGTACTTC	CAWSVIQGSSYEQYF
TRBD1	.	TRBV2	TRBJ1-4	14	TGTGCCAGCAGTAACAGGGGAGCTAATGAAAAACTGTTTTTT	CASSNRGANEKLFF
TRBD2	.	TRBV19	TRBJ2-1	14	TGTGCCAGTAGTATACTTAGCGGGGGCGATGAGCAGTTCTTC	CASSILSGGDEQFF
.	.	TRBV3-1/TRBV3-2	TRBJ2-7	16	TGTGCCAGCAGCCAAGTAAGGTCTCAGGGCGTATACGAGCAGTACTTC	CASSQVRSQGVYEQYF
TRBD1	.	TRBV18	TRBJ2-7	17	TGTGCCAGCTCACTCTCCGGGACAGGGGGGTCTGGTCACGAGCAGTACTTC	CASSLSGTGGSGHEQYF
TRBD1	.	TRBV5-4	TRBJ1-6	13	TGTGCCAGCAGCCGAGACAGGGGGTCACCCCTCCACTTT	CASSRDRGSPLHF
TRBD2	.	TRBV7-2	TRBJ2-2	16	TGTGCCAGCAGCGGGCTAGCGGGGTTAGACACCGGGGAGCTGTTTTTT	CASSGLAGLDTGELFF
.	.	TRBV29-1	TRBJ1-2	14	TGCAGCGTCGAGAGAGGGCCAACTAACTATGGCTACACCTTC	CSVERGPTNYGYTF